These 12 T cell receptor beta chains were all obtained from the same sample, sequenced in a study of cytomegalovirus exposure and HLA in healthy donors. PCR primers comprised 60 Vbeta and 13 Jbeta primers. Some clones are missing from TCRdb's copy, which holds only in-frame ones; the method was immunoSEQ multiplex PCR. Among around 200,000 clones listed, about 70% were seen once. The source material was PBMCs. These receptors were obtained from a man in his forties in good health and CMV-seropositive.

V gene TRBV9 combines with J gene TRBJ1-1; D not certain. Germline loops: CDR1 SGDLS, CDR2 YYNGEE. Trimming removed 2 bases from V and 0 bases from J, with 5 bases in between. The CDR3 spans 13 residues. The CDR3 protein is CASSVHMNTEAFF. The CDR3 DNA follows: TGTGCCAGCAGCGTCCACATGAACACTGAAGCTTTCTTT.

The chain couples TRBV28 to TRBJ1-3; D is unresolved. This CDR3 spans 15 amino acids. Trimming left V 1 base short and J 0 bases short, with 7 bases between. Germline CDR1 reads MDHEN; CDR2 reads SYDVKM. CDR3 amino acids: CASSLLQSSGNTIYF. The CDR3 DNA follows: TGTGCCAGCAGTTTATTACAAAGCTCTGGAAACACCATATATTTT.

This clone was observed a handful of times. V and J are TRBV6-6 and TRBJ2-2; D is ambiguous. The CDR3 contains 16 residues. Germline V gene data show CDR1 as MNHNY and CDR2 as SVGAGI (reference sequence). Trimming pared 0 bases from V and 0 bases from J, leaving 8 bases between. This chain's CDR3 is CASSYSATANTGELFF. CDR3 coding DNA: TGTGCCAGCAGTTACTCGGCAACCGCGAACACCGGGGAGCTGTTTTTT.

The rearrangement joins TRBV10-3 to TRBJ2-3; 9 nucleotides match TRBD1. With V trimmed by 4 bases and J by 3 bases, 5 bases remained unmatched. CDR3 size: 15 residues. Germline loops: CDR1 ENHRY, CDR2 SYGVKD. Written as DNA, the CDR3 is TGTGCCATCAGTGGGGGACAGGGAAGGACAGATACGCAGTATTTT. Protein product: CAISGGQGRTDTQYF.

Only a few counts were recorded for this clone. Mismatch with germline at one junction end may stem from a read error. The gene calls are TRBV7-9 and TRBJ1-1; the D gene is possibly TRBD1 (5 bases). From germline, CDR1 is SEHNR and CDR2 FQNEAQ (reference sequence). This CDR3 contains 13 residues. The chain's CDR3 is CSSSRDRATEAFF. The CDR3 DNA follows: TGTTCCAGCAGCCGAGACAGAGCCACTGAAGCTTTCTTT.

The CDR3, as DNA: TGTGCCAGTACGACAGGGGGGGGAACTGAAGCTTTCTTT. Translated: CASTTGGGTEAFF. The chain carries TRBV19 and TRBJ1-1, with TRBD1 matching 9 bases. This CDR3 spans 13 amino acids. Germline V CDR1 and CDR2: LNHDA, SQIVND (reference sequence). The ends lost 7 bases at V and 5 bases at J; junction bases unmatched: 5.

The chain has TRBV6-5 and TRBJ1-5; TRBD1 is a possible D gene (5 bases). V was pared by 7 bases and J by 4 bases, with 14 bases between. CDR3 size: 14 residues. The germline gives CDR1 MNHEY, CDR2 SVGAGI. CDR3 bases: TGTGCCAGCAATACCGGGGGATTGAATCAGCCCCAGCATTTT. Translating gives CASNTGGLNQPQHF.

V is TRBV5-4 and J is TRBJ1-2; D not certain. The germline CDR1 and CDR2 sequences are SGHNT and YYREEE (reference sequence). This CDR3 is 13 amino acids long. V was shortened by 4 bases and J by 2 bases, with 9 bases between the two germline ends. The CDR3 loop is CASSRDENYGYTF. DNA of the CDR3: TGTGCCAGCAGCAGAGATGAGAACTATGGCTACACCTTC. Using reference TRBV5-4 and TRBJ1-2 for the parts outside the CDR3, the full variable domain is ETGVTQSPTHLIKTRGQQVTLRCSSQSGHNTVSWYQQALGQGPQFIFQYYREEENGRGNFPPRFSGLQFPNYSSELNVNALELDDSALYLCASSRDENYGYTFGSGTRLTVV.

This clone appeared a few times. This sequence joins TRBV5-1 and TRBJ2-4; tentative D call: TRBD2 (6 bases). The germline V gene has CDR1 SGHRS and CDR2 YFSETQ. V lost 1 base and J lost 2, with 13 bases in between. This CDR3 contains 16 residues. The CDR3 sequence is CASSLRGGMTKNIQYF. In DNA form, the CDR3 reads TGCGCCAGCAGCTTGCGTGGAGGGATGACCAAAAACATTCAGTACTTC.

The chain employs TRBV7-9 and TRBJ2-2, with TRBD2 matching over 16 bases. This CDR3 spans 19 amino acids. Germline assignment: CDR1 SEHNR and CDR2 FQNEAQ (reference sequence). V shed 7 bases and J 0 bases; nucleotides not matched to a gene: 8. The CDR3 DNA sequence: TGTGCCAGCATCACCGGGACTAGCGGGGGGGCTCCGAACACCGGGGAGCTGTTTTTT. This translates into CASITGTSGGAPNTGELFF.

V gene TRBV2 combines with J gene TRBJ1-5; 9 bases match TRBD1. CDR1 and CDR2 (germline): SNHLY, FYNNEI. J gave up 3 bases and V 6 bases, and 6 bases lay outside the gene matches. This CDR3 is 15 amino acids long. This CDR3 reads CASRDGQGPNQPQHF. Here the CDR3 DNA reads TGTGCCAGCAGGGATGGACAGGGGCCCAATCAGCCCCAGCATTTT.

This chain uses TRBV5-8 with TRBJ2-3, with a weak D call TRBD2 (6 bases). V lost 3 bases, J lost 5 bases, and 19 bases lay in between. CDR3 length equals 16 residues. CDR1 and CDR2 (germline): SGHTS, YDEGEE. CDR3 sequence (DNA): TGTGCCAGCAGCTATAATAACAGGAGGGAAGGAGATACGCAGTATTTT. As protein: CASSYNNRREGDTQYF.